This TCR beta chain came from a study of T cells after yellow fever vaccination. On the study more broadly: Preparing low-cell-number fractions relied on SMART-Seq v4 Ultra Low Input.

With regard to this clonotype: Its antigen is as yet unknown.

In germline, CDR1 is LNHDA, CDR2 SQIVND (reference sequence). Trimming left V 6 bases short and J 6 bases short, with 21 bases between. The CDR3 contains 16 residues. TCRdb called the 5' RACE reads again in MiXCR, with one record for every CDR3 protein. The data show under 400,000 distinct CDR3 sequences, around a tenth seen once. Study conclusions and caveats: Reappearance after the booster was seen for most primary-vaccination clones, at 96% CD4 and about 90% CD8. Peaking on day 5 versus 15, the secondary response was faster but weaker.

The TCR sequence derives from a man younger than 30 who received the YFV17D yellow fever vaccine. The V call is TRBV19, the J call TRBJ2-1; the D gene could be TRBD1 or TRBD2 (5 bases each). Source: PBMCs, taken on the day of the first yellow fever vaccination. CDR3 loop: CASSPIGTWWGNEQFF. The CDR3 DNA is TGTGCCAGTAGCCCGATCGGGACCTGGTGGGGCAATGAGCAGTTCTTC.